Shown below are 15 T cell receptor beta chains from a single sample sequenced in a study of cytomegalovirus exposure and HLA in healthy donors. PCR used 60 Vbeta primers and 13 Jbeta primers. Clones were read by immunoSEQ multiplex PCR, and TCRdb kept only the in-frame ones, dropping some. The table shows 120,000 or so clones, with more than 60% occurring only once. Sequencing was carried out using PBMCs. The receptors were sampled from a man between 25 and 39 years old in good health and CMV-seropositive.

The chain combines TRBV5-1 with TRBJ2-1; the match to TRBD1 covers 8 bases. The germline CDR1 and CDR2 sequences are SGHRS and YFSETQ. The CDR3 sequence is 14 residues long. Trimming cost V 4 bases and J 7 bases; bases outside gene matches: 7. The CDR3 spells CASSSYRGSNEQFF. In nucleotides, the CDR3 is TGCGCCAGCAGCAGCTACAGGGGGTCGAATGAGCAGTTCTTC. Full variable domain (remainder filled in from reference TRBV5-1 and TRBJ2-1): KAGVTQTPRYLIKTRGQQVTLSCSPISGHRSVSWYQQTPGQGLQFLFEYFSETQRNKGNFPGRFSGRQFSNSRSEMNVSTLELGDSALYLCASSSYRGSNEQFFGPGTRLTVL.

The chain has TRBV28 and TRBJ2-2; 7 bases line up with TRBD2. The CDR3 is 15 amino acids. The V and J ends lost 7 bases and 2 bases, in that order; junction bases with no gene match: 7. CDR1 is MDHEN, CDR2 SYDVKM, per germline. This chain's CDR3 is CASIGPGGNTGELFF. In nucleotides, the CDR3 is TGTGCCAGCATTGGACCGGGGGGTAACACCGGGGAGCTGTTTTTT.

The chain recombines TRBV11-2 with TRBJ2-1; TRBD2 matches 8 bases. Germline lookup yields CDR1 SGHAT and CDR2 FQNNGV. The CDR3 contains 16 residues. The J segment lost 4 bases and the V segment lost 5 bases, leaving 10 bases of the junction unmatched. The CDR3 spells CASSPPGGRRYNEQFF. CDR3 in DNA: TGTGCCAGCAGCCCACCGGGGGGGCGGAGGTACAATGAGCAGTTCTTC.

This rearrangement joins TRBV6-1 to TRBJ1-6; 7 positions agree with TRBD1. This CDR3 has 15 residues. V lost 8 bases to trimming and J lost 11 bases; unmatched junction nucleotides: 15. Germline CDR1 MNHNS, CDR2 SASEGT. The DNA for the CDR3 is TGTGCCAGCTCTCCGACAGGGATCCTCTCAACACCCCTCCACTTT. It translates to CASSPTGILSTPLHF.

V and J are TRBV7-2 and TRBJ2-7, with 8 bases lining up with TRBD2. Germline CDR1 reads SGHTA; CDR2 reads FQGNSA. Unmatched junction bases numbered 1, after V lost 4 bases and J lost 2 bases. This CDR3 is 13 amino acids long. The CDR3 DNA reads as TGTGCCAGCAGCTGGGGACTAGCCTACGAGCAGTACTTC. The encoded protein is CASSWGLAYEQYF.

The CDR3: CATSRDRGRFDIQYF. The CDR3 region has the DNA TGTGCCACCAGCAGAGACAGGGGGCGATTCGACATTCAGTACTTC. The V and J genes are TRBV15 and TRBJ2-4; 8 nucleotides agree with TRBD1. The CDR3 consists of 15 residues. Germline V CDR1 and CDR2: LNHNV, YYDKDF (reference sequence). The V and J ends lost 0 bases and 8 bases, in that order; junction bases with no gene match: 6.

The chain links TRBV13 to TRBJ2-6; D gene unclear. This CDR3 contains 13 residues. Trimming cost V 5 bases and J 0 bases, with 2 bases left between them. CDR1 is PRHDT and CDR2 is FYEKMQ in the germline V gene (reference sequence). The CDR3 is CASSHSGANVLTF. The CDR3 DNA reads TGTGCCAGCAGCCACTCTGGGGCCAACGTCCTGACTTTC.

The J gene is TRBJ2-1, the V gene TRBV5-5; 9 bases are shared with TRBD1. The CDR3 contains 16 residues. Germline CDR1 and CDR2: SGHKS and YYEKEE (reference sequence). V shed 4 bases, J shed 3 bases, and the junction held 8 bases outside the gene matches. DNA for the CDR3: TGTGCCAGCAGCCGGACAGACAGGGGGATCTACAATGAGCAGTTCTTC. Its translation is CASSRTDRGIYNEQFF.

This rearrangement joins TRBV19 to TRBJ2-1, with 9 bases identical to TRBD2. The V gene end was trimmed by 3 bases and the J gene end by 3 bases; junction bases not matched to a gene: 6. The CDR3 is made up of 16 amino acids. Germline V gene data show CDR1 as LNHDA and CDR2 as SQIVND (reference sequence). DNA for the CDR3: TGTGCCAGTAGTATGAAGCGGGGGGCTCTCTACAATGAGCAGTTCTTC. It specifies CASSMKRGALYNEQFF.

This clone has just a few counts. The CDR3 DNA sequence: TGTGCCAGCAGTTTTCAGGGCCCCTACGAGCAGTACTTC. This translates into CASSFQGPYEQYF. V gene TRBV27 combines with J gene TRBJ2-7, with a weak D call TRBD1 (5 bases). Trimming took 3 bases from V and 2 from J, leaving 8 bases between them. The CDR3 runs 13 residues. Germline loops: CDR1 MNHEY, CDR2 SMNVEV (reference sequence).

The chain couples TRBV7-2 to TRBJ2-7; D may be TRBD1 (6 bases). CDR1 and CDR2 (germline): SGHTA, FQGNSA. The CDR3 covers 13 residues. V dropped 1 base and J dropped 4 bases, with 8 bases sitting between them. The CDR3 sequence: CASSLVGGYEQYF. In nucleotides, the CDR3 is TGTGCCAGCAGCTTAGTAGGGGGTTACGAGCAGTACTTC.

V gene TRBV9 combines with J gene TRBJ2-5, with D possibly matching TRBD2 (7 bases). The V end was cut by 4 bases, the J end by 5 bases, with 12 bases between. Germline V gene sequence: CDR1 SGDLS, CDR2 YYNGEE. CDR3 length: 13 amino acids. CDR3 loop: CASSSGGTETQYF. The CDR3 coding sequence is TGTGCCAGCAGCTCGGGGGGCACGGAGACCCAGTACTTC.

This clone was recorded only once. V and J are TRBV4-3 and TRBJ2-1; TRBD2 aligns across 10 bases. The CDR3 consists of 17 residues. Germline assignment: CDR1 LGHNA and CDR2 YSLEER. Unmatched junction bases numbered 10, after V lost 0 bases and J lost 8 bases. The CDR3 sequence is CASSQDVGTSGEDEQFF. CDR3 sequence (DNA): TGCGCCAGCAGCCAAGATGTTGGCACTAGCGGGGAAGATGAGCAGTTCTTC.

The chain couples TRBV9 to TRBJ2-5; TRBD2 agrees at 8 bases. The CDR3 is made up of 17 amino acids. After removal of 3 bases from V and 5 bases from J, the junction contained 15 bases not matched to a gene. CDR1 is SGDLS, CDR2 YYNGEE, per germline. CDR3 sequence reads: CASSETSAAGVPETQYF. The CDR3 DNA follows: TGTGCCAGCAGCGAGACCTCCGCAGCGGGGGTCCCGGAGACCCAGTACTTC.

CDR3 residues: CASSDAGGAGNEQFF. Written as DNA, the CDR3 is TGTGCCAGCAGTGATGCCGGGGGGGCCGGAAATGAGCAGTTCTTC. The J gene is TRBJ2-1, the V gene TRBV6-4; 8 bases map to TRBD2. Trimming at V came to 3 bases and at J to 7 bases, leaving 8 bases not matched to a gene. The CDR3 is 15 residues long. Germline lookup yields CDR1 MRHNA and CDR2 SNTAGT.